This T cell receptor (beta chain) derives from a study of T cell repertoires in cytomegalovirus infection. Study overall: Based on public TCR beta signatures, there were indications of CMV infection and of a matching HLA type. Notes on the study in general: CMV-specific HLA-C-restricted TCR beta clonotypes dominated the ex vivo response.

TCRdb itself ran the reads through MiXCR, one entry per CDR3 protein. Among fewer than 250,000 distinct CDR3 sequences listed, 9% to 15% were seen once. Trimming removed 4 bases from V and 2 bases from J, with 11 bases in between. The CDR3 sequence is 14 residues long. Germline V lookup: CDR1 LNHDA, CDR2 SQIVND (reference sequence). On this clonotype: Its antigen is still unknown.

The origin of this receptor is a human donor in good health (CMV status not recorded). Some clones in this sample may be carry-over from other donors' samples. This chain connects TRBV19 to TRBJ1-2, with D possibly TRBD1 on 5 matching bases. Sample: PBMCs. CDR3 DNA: TGTGCCAGTAGTAGGGGCAGATACAACTATGGCTACACCTTC. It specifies CASSRGRYNYGYTF.